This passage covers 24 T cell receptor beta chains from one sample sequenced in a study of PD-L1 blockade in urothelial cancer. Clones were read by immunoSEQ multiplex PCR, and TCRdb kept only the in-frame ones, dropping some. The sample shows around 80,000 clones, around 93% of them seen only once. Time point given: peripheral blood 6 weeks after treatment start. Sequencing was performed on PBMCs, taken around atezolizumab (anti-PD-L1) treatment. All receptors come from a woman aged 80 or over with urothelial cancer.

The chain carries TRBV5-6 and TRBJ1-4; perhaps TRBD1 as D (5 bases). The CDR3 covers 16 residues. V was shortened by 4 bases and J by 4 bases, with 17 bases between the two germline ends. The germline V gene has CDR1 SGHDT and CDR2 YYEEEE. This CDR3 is CASSLKEGPVNEKLFF. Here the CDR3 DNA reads TGTGCCAGCAGCCTAAAGGAGGGGCCTGTTAATGAAAAACTGTTTTTT.

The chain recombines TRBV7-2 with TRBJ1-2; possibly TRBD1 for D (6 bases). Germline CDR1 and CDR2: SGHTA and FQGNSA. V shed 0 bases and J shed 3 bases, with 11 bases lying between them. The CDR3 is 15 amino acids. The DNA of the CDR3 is TGTGCCAGCAGCTTAGCAACGGACAGCTACTATGGCTACACCTTC. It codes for CASSLATDSYYGYTF.

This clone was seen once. CDR3 region: CASSPDRGRTEAFF. In nucleotides, the CDR3 is TGTGCCAGCAGCCCTGACAGGGGAAGGACTGAAGCTTTCTTT. The chain has TRBV11-1 and TRBJ1-1; 8 bases fit TRBD1. CDR3 length equals 14 residues. V trimming: 5 bases; J trimming: 5 bases; junction bases outside the gene matches: 7. From germline, CDR1 is SGHAT and CDR2 FQDESV (reference sequence).

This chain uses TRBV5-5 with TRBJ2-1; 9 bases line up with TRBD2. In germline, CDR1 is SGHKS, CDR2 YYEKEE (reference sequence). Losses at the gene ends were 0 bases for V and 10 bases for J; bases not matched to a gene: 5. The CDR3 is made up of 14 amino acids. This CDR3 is CASSLDLAGQEQFF. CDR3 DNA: TGTGCCAGCAGCTTGGACCTAGCGGGACAGGAGCAGTTCTTC.

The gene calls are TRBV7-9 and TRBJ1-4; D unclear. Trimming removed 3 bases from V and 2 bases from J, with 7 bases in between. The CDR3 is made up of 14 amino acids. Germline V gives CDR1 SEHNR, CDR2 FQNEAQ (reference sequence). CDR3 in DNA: TGTGCCAGCAGCTTCCTGGGCACTAATGAAAAACTGTTTTTT. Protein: CASSFLGTNEKLFF.

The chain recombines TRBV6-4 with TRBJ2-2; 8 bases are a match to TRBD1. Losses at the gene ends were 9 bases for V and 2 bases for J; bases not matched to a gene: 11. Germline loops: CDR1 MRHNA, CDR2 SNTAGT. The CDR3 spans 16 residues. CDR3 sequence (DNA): TGTGCCAGGACCCAAGACAGGGGCCTAAACACCGGGGAGCTGTTTTTT. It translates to CARTQDRGLNTGELFF.

CDR3 amino acids: CASSGLAGGVNEQFF. CDR3 nucleotides: TGTGCCAGCAGTGGACTAGCGGGAGGGGTCAATGAGCAGTTCTTC. The rearrangement uses TRBV6-1 and TRBJ2-1, with 14 nucleotides matching TRBD2. Germline CDR1 is MNHNS and CDR2 is SASEGT. Trimming removed 4 bases from V and 6 bases from J; junction bases left unmatched: 2. This CDR3 region has 15 residues.

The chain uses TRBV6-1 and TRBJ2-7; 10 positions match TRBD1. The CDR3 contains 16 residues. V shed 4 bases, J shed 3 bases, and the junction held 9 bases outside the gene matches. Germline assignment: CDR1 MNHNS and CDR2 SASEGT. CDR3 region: CASSARQGAFNYEQYF. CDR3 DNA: TGTGCCAGCAGTGCCCGACAGGGGGCCTTTAACTACGAGCAGTACTTC.

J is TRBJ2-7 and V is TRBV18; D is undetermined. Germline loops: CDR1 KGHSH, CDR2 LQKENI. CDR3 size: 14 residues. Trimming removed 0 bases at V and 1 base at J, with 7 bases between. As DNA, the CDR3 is TGTGCCAGCTCACCACCCTCGCGGTCCTACGAGCAGTACTTC. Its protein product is CASSPPSRSYEQYF.

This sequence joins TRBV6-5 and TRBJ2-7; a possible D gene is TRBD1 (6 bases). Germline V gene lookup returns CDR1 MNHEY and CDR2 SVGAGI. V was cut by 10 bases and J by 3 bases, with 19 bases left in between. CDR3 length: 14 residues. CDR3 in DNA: TGTGCCACCAGCTTGATTGGGGGCGGCTACGAGCAGTACTTC. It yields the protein CATSLIGGGYEQYF.

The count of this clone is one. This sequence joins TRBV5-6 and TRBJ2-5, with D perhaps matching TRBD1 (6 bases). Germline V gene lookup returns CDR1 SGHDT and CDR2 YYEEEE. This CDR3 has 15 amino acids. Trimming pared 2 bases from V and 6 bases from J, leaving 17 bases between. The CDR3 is CASSLPGTLGKTQYF. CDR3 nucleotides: TGTGCCAGCAGCTTACCCGGGACATTGGGGAAGACCCAGTACTTC.

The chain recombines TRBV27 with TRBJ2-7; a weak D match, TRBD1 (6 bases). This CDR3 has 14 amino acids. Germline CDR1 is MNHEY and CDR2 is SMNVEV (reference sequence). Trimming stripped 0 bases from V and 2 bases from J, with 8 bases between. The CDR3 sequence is CASSLSRTAYEQYF. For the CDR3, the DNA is TGTGCCAGCAGTTTATCGAGGACAGCCTACGAGCAGTACTTC.

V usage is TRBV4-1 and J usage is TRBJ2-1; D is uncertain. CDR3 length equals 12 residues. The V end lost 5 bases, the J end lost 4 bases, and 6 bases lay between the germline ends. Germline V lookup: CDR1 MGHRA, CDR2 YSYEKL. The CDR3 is CASSGNYNEQFF. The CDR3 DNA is TGCGCCAGCAGCGGCAATTACAATGAGCAGTTCTTC.

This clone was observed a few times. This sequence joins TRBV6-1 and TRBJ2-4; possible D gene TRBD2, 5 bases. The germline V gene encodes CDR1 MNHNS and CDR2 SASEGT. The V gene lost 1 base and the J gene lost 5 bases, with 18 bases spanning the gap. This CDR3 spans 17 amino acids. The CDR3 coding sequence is TGTGCCAGCAGTGAAGGAGGGTGGTGGGAGTTCCAAAACATTCAGTACTTC. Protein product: CASSEGGWWEFQNIQYF.

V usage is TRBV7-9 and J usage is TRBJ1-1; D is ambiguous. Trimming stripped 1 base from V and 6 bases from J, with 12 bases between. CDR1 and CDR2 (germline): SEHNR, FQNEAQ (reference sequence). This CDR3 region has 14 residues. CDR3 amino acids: CASSLGGHGAEAFF. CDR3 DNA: TGTGCCAGCAGCTTAGGAGGGCATGGGGCTGAAGCTTTCTTT. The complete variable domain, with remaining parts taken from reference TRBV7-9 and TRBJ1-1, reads DTGVSQNPRHKITKRGQNVTFRCDPISEHNRLYWYRQTLGQGPEFLTYFQNEAQLEKSRLLSDRFSAERPKGSFSTLEIQRTEQGDSAMYLCASSLGGHGAEAFFGQGTRLTVV.

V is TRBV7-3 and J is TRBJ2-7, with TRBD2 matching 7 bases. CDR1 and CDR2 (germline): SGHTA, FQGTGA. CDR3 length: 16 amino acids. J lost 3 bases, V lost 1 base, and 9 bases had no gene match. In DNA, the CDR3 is TGTGCCAGCAGCTTAAGGTCCGGGACTACCGACTACGAGCAGTACTTC. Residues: CASSLRSGTTDYEQYF.

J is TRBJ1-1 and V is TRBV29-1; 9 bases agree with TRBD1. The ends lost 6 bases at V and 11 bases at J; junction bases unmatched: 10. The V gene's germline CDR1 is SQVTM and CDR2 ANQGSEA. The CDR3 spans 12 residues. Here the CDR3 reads CSVEQGARRAFF. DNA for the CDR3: TGCAGCGTGGAACAGGGGGCGCGTCGTGCTTTCTTT.

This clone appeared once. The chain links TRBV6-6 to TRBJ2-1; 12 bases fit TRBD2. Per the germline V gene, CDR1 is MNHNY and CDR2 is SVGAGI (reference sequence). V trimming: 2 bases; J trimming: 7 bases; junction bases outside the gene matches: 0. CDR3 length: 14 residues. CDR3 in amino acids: CASSYGTSGNEQFF. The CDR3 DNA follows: TGTGCCAGCAGTTACGGGACTAGCGGGAATGAGCAGTTCTTC.

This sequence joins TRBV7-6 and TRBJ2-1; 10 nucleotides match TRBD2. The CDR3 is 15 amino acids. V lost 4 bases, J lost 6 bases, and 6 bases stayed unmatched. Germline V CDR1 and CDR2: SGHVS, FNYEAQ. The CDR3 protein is CASSSGTSASNEQFF. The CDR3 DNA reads TGTGCCAGCAGCTCGGGGACTAGCGCTTCCAATGAGCAGTTCTTC.

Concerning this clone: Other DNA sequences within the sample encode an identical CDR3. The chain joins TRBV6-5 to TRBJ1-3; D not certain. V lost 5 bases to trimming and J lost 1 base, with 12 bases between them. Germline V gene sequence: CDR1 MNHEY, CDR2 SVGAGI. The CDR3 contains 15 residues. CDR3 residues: CASSLRTGSGNTIYF. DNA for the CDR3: TGTGCCAGCAGTCTCCGCACGGGGTCTGGAAACACCATATATTTT.

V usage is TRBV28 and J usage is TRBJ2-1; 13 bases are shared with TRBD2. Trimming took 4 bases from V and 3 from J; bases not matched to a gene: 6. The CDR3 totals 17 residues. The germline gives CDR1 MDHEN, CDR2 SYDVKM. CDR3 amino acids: CASSSTGTSGNYNEQFF. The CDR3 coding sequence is TGTGCCAGCAGTTCAACCGGGACTAGCGGGAACTACAATGAGCAGTTCTTC.

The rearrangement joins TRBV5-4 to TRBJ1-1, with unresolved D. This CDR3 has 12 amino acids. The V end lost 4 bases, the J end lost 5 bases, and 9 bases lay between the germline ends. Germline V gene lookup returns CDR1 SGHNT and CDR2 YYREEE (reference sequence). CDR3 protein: CASSGWETEAFF. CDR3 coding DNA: TGTGCCAGCAGCGGCTGGGAGACTGAAGCTTTCTTT.

CDR3 sequence (DNA): TGTGCCAGCACTCACCCAGTCCCTAGCGGGGGACCAGATACGCAGTATTTT. Protein product: CASTHPVPSGGPDTQYF. The genes are TRBV27 and TRBJ2-3; 10 bases are a match to TRBD2. Germline trimming cut 7 bases from V and 4 bases from J; bases unmatched to any gene: 14. The CDR3 covers 17 residues. CDR1 and CDR2 (germline): MNHEY, SMNVEV (reference sequence).

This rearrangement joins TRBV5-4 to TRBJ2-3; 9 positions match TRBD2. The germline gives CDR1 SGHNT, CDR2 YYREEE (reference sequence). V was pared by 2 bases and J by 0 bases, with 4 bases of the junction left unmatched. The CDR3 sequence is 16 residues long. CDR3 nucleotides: TGTGCCAGCAGCTTAATGACTAGCGGAAGCACAGATACGCAGTATTTT. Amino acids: CASSLMTSGSTDTQYF. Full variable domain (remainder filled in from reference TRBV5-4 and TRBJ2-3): ETGVTQSPTHLIKTRGQQVTLRCSSQSGHNTVSWYQQALGQGPQFIFQYYREEENGRGNFPPRFSGLQFPNYSSELNVNALELDDSALYLCASSLMTSGSTDTQYFGPGTRLTVL.